These T cell receptor beta chains were read from a single sample in a study of OX40 agonist ivuxolimab in advanced cancers. Clones were read by immunoSEQ multiplex PCR, and TCRdb kept only the in-frame ones, dropping some. This table has 130,000 or so clones, about 93% appearing once. Source: CD4+ or CD8+ T cells sorted from blood, taken in a trial of the OX40 agonist ivuxolimab. These TCRs come from an adult with an advanced solid tumor such as melanoma, head and neck, liver or kidney cancer. Both conserved end residues are part of each CDR3. A D gene is named only where the DNA matches it firmly. Only part of the rows carry a size: once, few, many, or a class if the clone is expanded.

d_gene	v_gene	abundance	j_gene	CDR3aa	CDR3nt
TRBD1	TRBV4-2	-	TRBJ1-4	CASSALQGAQEKLFF	TGTGCCAGCAGCGCGTTACAGGGGGCGCAGGAAAAACTGTTTTTT
TRBD2	TRBV6-1	-	TRBJ2-1	CASSSGTTDANEQFF	TGTGCCAGCAGTTCCGGGACTACCGATGCCAATGAGCAGTTCTTC
-	TRBV5-1	-	TRBJ1-2	CASSPGEFDGYTF	TGCGCCAGCAGCCCCGGAGAGTTCGATGGCTACACCTTC
-	TRBV5-5	-	TRBJ2-3	CASSLGLPTDTQYF	TGTGCCAGCAGCCTAGGACTGCCCACAGATACGCAGTATTTT
-	TRBV19	-	TRBJ2-7	CASSKNRVSEQYF	TGTGCCAGTAGTAAGAACAGGGTAAGCGAGCAGTACTTC
-	TRBV18	-	TRBJ1-5	CASSGSDGQPQHF	TGTGCCAGCTCAGGGTCCGATGGTCAGCCCCAGCATTTT
-	TRBV4-2	few	TRBJ2-2	CASSQDGGRGRRAGELFF	TGTGCCAGCAGCCAAGACGGGGGGCGGGGAAGGCGGGCCGGGGAGCTGTTTTTT
TRBD1	TRBV7-6	-	TRBJ1-2	CASSLGPDRDSGYTF	TGTGCCAGCAGCTTAGGACCGGACAGGGATAGTGGCTACACCTTC
TRBD1	TRBV28	-	TRBJ1-4	CASSLRTGRTEKLFF	TGTGCCAGCAGTCTTCGGACAGGGCGGACTGAAAAACTGTTTTTT
-	TRBV7-6	-	TRBJ2-3	CASSQGQVTDTQYF	TGTGCCAGCAGCCAGGGACAAGTCACAGATACGCAGTATTTT
TRBD2	TRBV7-9	once	TRBJ2-1	CASRDDSGADNEQFF	TGTGCCAGCAGGGACGATAGCGGGGCGGACAATGAGCAGTTCTTC
TRBD1	TRBV27	few	TRBJ2-2	CASSLEGAATGELFF	TGTGCCAGCAGTTTAGAGGGGGCTGCCACCGGGGAGCTGTTTTTT
-	TRBV4-1	-	TRBJ2-4	CASSQGSTWDGAKNIQYF	TGCGCCAGCAGCCAAGGGTCGACATGGGACGGGGCCAAAAACATTCAGTACTTC
TRBD1	TRBV6-5	-	TRBJ1-1	CASSYSGQMNTEAFF	TGTGCCAGCAGTTACTCGGGACAGATGAACACTGAAGCTTTCTTT
-	TRBV4-3	-	TRBJ1-2	CASSTGYYGYTF	TGCGCCAGCTCCACAGGGTACTATGGCTACACCTTC
-	TRBV6-6	-	TRBJ2-1	CASSYSGSHNEQFF	TGTGCCAGCAGTTACTCAGGGAGCCACAATGAGCAGTTCTTC
TRBD1	TRBV5-1	once	TRBJ2-2	CASSSLGQSNTGELFF	TGCGCCAGCAGCTCCTTGGGACAGTCGAACACCGGGGAGCTGTTTTTT
TRBD1	TRBV7-2	-	TRBJ2-7	CASSLGGQLYEQYF	TGTGCCAGCAGCTTAGGGGGACAGCTCTACGAGCAGTACTTC
TRBD1	TRBV29-1	-	TRBJ2-7	CSVEGQGVREQYF	TGCAGCGTTGAGGGACAGGGGGTTAGGGAGCAGTACTTC
TRBD1	TRBV6-1	-	TRBJ2-7	CASSGDSSYEQYF	TGTGCCAGCAGTGGGGACAGTTCCTACGAGCAGTACTTC
-	TRBV27	-	TRBJ2-7	CASRSIRAYEQYF	TGTGCCAGCAGGTCAATAAGGGCCTACGAGCAGTACTTC
-	TRBV19	-	TRBJ2-4	CASSIRGINIQYF	TGTGCCAGTAGTATTAGGGGGATAAACATTCAGTACTTC
-	TRBV5-1	-	TRBJ1-4	CASSLDANENEKLFF	TGCGCCAGCAGCTTGGACGCTAACGAGAATGAAAAACTGTTTTTT
-	TRBV7-2	-	TRBJ1-2	CASSDDRNYGYTF	TGTGCCAGCAGCGATGACAGGAACTATGGCTACACCTTC
-	TRBV5-1	-	TRBJ1-1	CASSLGDAQPMNTEAFF	TGCGCCAGCAGCTTGGGAGACGCACAGCCCATGAACACTGAAGCTTTCTTT
TRBD2	TRBV5-6	-	TRBJ2-2	CASSRQAGGKSGELFF	TGTGCCAGCAGCCGCCAAGCGGGAGGGAAATCCGGGGAGCTGTTTTTT
-	TRBV27	-	TRBJ2-1	CASSLEGGRSYNEQFF	TGTGCCAGCAGTTTAGAGGGGGGTAGATCCTACAATGAGCAGTTCTTC
-	TRBV5-1	-	TRBJ1-5	CASSQGSLDNQPQHF	TGCGCCAGCAGCCAAGGATCGTTGGACAATCAGCCCCAGCATTTT
TRBD2	TRBV19	-	TRBJ2-1	CASSIDRGLAGANEQFF	TGTGCCAGTAGTATAGATAGGGGACTAGCGGGAGCCAATGAGCAGTTCTTC
-	TRBV5-6	-	TRBJ1-3	CASSLLFDSHSGNTIYF	TGTGCCAGCAGCTTGCTCTTTGACAGCCACTCTGGAAACACCATATATTTT
TRBD1	TRBV7-8	-	TRBJ1-2	CASSLTGGNYYGYTF	TGTGCCAGCAGCTTAACAGGGGGAAACTACTATGGCTACACCTTC
-	TRBV5-8	-	TRBJ1-5	CASSLQVSNQPQHF	TGTGCCAGCAGCTTGCAGGTTAGCAATCAGCCCCAGCATTTT
TRBD1	TRBV11-3	-	TRBJ2-3	CASSWGGRSGQGTHTQYF	TGTGCCAGCAGCTGGGGCGGAAGATCGGGACAGGGTACACATACGCAGTATTTT
-	TRBV7-6	few	TRBJ1-1	CASSLTVNTEAFF	TGTGCCAGCAGCTTAACAGTGAACACTGAAGCTTTCTTT
TRBD2	TRBV25-1	-	TRBJ2-1	CASSVPGTMIEQFF	TGTGCCAGCAGCGTCCCCGGGACTATGATTGAGCAGTTCTTC
-	TRBV6-5	-	TRBJ1-1	CASSWKGMGTEAFF	TGTGCCAGCAGTTGGAAGGGTATGGGCACTGAAGCTTTCTTT
TRBD1	TRBV28	-	TRBJ1-2	CASIRTGRLEGYTF	TGTGCCAGCATCAGGACAGGGAGGTTGGAAGGCTACACCTTC
TRBD1	TRBV2	-	TRBJ1-4	CANRQGGGEKLFF	TGTGCCAACCGACAGGGCGGCGGTGAAAAACTGTTTTTT
-	TRBV9	-	TRBJ1-6	CASSRQPYNSPPHF	TGTGCCAGCAGCCGACAGCCGTATAATTCACCCCCCCACTTT
-	TRBV7-2	-	TRBJ1-5	CASSLAFNNQPQHF	TGTGCCAGCAGCTTAGCCTTTAACAATCAGCCCCAGCATTTT
-	TRBV11-2	-	TRBJ2-3	CASSLSWGTDTQYF	TGTGCCAGCAGCTTGTCGTGGGGCACAGATACGCAGTATTTT
-	TRBV19	-	TRBJ1-2	CASSMARQGHYGYTF	TGTGCCAGTAGTATGGCGCGTCAGGGCCACTATGGCTACACCTTC
-	TRBV19	once	TRBJ1-2	CASSMAGQPNLDGYTF	TGTGCCAGTAGTATGGCAGGGCAGCCCAACTTGGATGGCTACACCTTC
-	TRBV15	once	TRBJ2-7	CATSRDGRASYEQYF	TGTGCCACCAGCAGAGATGGCCGGGCATCCTACGAGCAGTACTTC